One and the same sample provided the 27 T cell receptor beta chains below, sequenced in a study of T cell repertoires in cytomegalovirus infection. TCRdb ran MiXCR on the reads and lists one entry per CDR3 protein. The sample includes fewer than 200,000 distinct CDR3 sequences, roughly 19% of them seen just once. Sequencing was done on a sample of PBMCs. The receptors stem from a human donor in good health (CMV status not recorded). Some clones in this sample may be carry-over from other donors' samples.

The chain uses TRBV20-1 and TRBJ1-2, with D possibly being TRBD1 (5 bases). There are 15 residues in the CDR3. The germline CDR1 and CDR2 sequences are DFQATT and SNEGSKA (reference sequence). V gave up 3 bases and J gave up 6 bases, with 20 bases separating them. The CDR3 region is CSARTGAVLGDGYTF. The CDR3 DNA is TGCAGTGCTAGGACCGGGGCGGTTCTTGGCGATGGCTACACCTTC.

This clonotype was detected many times. The chain combines TRBV7-2 with TRBJ2-3, with D unresolved. V shed 2 bases and J shed 2 bases, with 8 bases lying between them. This CDR3 has 14 residues. Germline-derived CDR1 and CDR2 are SGHTA and FQGNSA. CDR3 sequence: CASSLTQLTDTQYF. DNA for the CDR3: TGTGCCAGCAGCTTAACACAGCTCACAGATACGCAGTATTTT.

This clonotype was seen a handful of times. The chain employs TRBV7-9 and TRBJ1-2, with D unresolved. Trimming removed 2 bases from V and 12 bases from J, with 13 bases in between. The CDR3 is 12 residues long. CDR1 is SEHNR, CDR2 FQNEAQ, per germline (reference sequence). The chain's CDR3 is CASSLTDGLDTF. CDR3 nucleotide sequence: TGTGCCAGCAGCTTAACGGACGGCCTTGACACCTTC.

This clonotype has only a few counts. The gene calls are TRBV24-1 and TRBJ1-2; D unresolved. V was pared by 8 bases and J by 5 bases, with 8 bases between. The CDR3 contains 11 residues. The germline V gene has CDR1 KGHDR and CDR2 SFDVKD. CDR3 residues: CATTEGYGYTF. Here the CDR3 DNA reads TGTGCCACCACCGAGGGATATGGCTACACCTTC.

This clonotype has only a few counts. This chain connects TRBV4-1 to TRBJ2-7, with 11 positions matching TRBD2. The germline CDR1 and CDR2 sequences are MGHRA and YSYEKL. J lost 4 bases, V lost 2 bases, and 4 bases had no gene match. CDR3 size: 15 residues. CDR3 protein: CASSQTTSGTYEQYF. The CDR3 region has the DNA TGCGCCAGCAGCCAAACGACTAGCGGGACTTACGAGCAGTACTTC.

This clonotype was seen ten or more times. This chain joins TRBV28 and TRBJ2-7; 11 nucleotides agree with TRBD2. V lost 9 bases to trimming and J lost 2 bases; unmatched junction nucleotides: 6. The CDR3 is 14 residues long. Germline CDR1 and CDR2: MDHEN and SYDVKM. CDR3 nucleotide sequence: TGTGCCAGTACTCTAGCGGGAGGCCCCTACGAGCAGTACTTC. Its translation is CASTLAGGPYEQYF.

This chain joins TRBV5-1 and TRBJ1-5; D is unresolved. Trimming pared 1 base from V and 5 bases from J, leaving 7 bases between. The CDR3 has 13 amino acids. The germline V gene encodes CDR1 SGHRS and CDR2 YFSETQ. The CDR3 is CASSLNGDQPQHF. CDR3 nucleotide sequence: TGCGCCAGCAGCTTGAACGGCGATCAGCCCCAGCATTTT.

The DNA for the CDR3 is TGCAGTGCCGCGGGGGGGGGTAATGAAAAACTGTTTTTT. As protein: CSAAGGGNEKLFF. The chain links TRBV20-1 to TRBJ1-4, with a weak D call TRBD1 (5 bases). Germline V gene sequence: CDR1 DFQATT, CDR2 SNEGSKA (reference sequence). Trimming shortened V by 6 bases and J by 4 bases, and 12 bases separated the two germline ends. This CDR3 has 13 residues.

The V call is TRBV27, the J call TRBJ2-2; 10 nucleotides line up with TRBD2. The CDR3 is 15 residues long. The junction had 7 bases not matched to a gene; V was cut back by 8 bases and J by 4 bases. Germline CDR1 MNHEY, CDR2 SMNVEV (reference sequence). CDR3 coding DNA: TGTGCCAGCCAGCTAGCGGGAGTTGGCACCGGGGAGCTGTTTTTT. Translated, it gives CASQLAGVGTGELFF.

This clonotype was seen at least ten times. The chain uses TRBV7-8 and TRBJ1-1, with a weak D call TRBD1 (5 bases). Germline V gene data show CDR1 as SGHVS and CDR2 as FQNEAQ. V was cut by 0 bases and J by 3 bases, with 11 bases left in between. CDR3 length equals 15 residues. DNA for the CDR3: TGTGCCAGCAGCTTAGCCTTCAGGGTGGACACTGAAGCTTTCTTT. Its translation: CASSLAFRVDTEAFF.

This clonotype has ten or more counts. V gene TRBV7-2 combines with J gene TRBJ2-2; TRBD2 agrees at 7 bases. Germline CDR1 and CDR2: SGHTA and FQGNSA. CDR3 length: 15 amino acids. The J segment lost 3 bases and the V segment lost 5 bases, leaving 6 bases of the junction unmatched. The CDR3 sequence is CASSPRTSYTGELFF. CDR3 nucleotide sequence: TGTGCCAGCAGCCCACGGACTAGTTACACCGGGGAGCTGTTTTTT.

V and J are TRBV5-4 and TRBJ2-5; the match to TRBD2 covers 8 bases. Germline loops: CDR1 SGHNT, CDR2 YYREEE (reference sequence). The CDR3 sequence is 16 residues long. The junction had 12 bases not matched to a gene; V was cut back by 4 bases and J by 4 bases. The DNA of the CDR3 is TGTGCCAGCAGCGCTACTAGCGGACCGTTCGGAGAGACCCAGTACTTC. Protein sequence: CASSATSGPFGETQYF.

V usage is TRBV7-8 and J usage is TRBJ2-3, with 8 bases matching TRBD1. The CDR3 is made up of 14 amino acids. V was clipped by 5 bases and J by 2 bases; unmatched bases: 3. Germline V gene data show CDR1 as SGHVS and CDR2 as FQNEAQ. Written as DNA, the CDR3 is TGTGCCAGCAGCAAGGGACAGGCCACAGATACGCAGTATTTT. Translated, it gives CASSKGQATDTQYF.

J is TRBJ2-7 and V is TRBV27, with D possibly being TRBD1 or TRBD2 (5 bases each). The CDR3 is 14 amino acids. In germline, CDR1 is MNHEY, CDR2 SMNVEV (reference sequence). Trimming took off 9 bases at V and 4 bases at J, with 19 bases between the two ends. The CDR3 here is CASQTGGRGYEQYF. CDR3 in DNA: TGTGCCAGTCAAACAGGAGGTCGAGGTTACGAGCAGTACTTC.

Comments on this clonotype: One junction end disagrees with the germline gene, perhaps due to a read error. CDR3 bases: TGTGCCAGCAGCCCAGGACTAGTACAGGGGACGGTGAACACTGAAGCTTTCTTC. It codes for CASSPGLVQGTVNTEAFF. The V call is TRBV7-6, the J call TRBJ1-1, with 7 bases identical to TRBD1. Looked up from germline, CDR1 is SGHVS and CDR2 is FNYEAQ. CDR3 length equals 18 residues.

This clonotype came up a few times. The chain links TRBV12-3 or TRBV12-4 to TRBJ2-1, with D possibly TRBD2 on 5 matching bases. V was clipped by 7 bases and J by 1 base, with 11 bases between them. CDR3 length equals 14 residues. Here the CDR3 DNA reads TGTGCCAGCATAACCGGAGGATCCTACAATGAGCAGTTCTTC. Its translation is CASITGGSYNEQFF.

This clonotype was seen repeatedly, ten times or more. The chain combines TRBV7-2 with TRBJ2-5; the match to TRBD2 covers 7 bases. Looked up from germline, CDR1 is SGHTA and CDR2 is FQGNSA. Unmatched junction bases numbered 8, after V lost 3 bases and J lost 4 bases. CDR3 size: 15 residues. In DNA, the CDR3 is TGTGCCAGCAGCTTGGGGACTACCCCGGCAGAGACCCAGTACTTC. Translation gives CASSLGTTPAETQYF.

This clonotype was counted between two and nine times. The rearrangement uses TRBV12-3 or TRBV12-4 and TRBJ2-1, with 8 nucleotides matching TRBD2. The trim removed 2 bases at V and 9 bases at J, leaving 9 bases unmatched. The CDR3 totals 15 residues. This CDR3 reads CASSLSGSGDVEQFF. CDR3 bases: TGTGCCAGCAGTTTATCGGGTAGCGGGGACGTTGAGCAGTTCTTC.

The chain is built from TRBV11-3 and TRBJ1-3; tentatively, D is TRBD1 (5 bases). Per the germline V gene, CDR1 is SGHNT and CDR2 is YENEEA. The CDR3 length is 15 residues. V lost 3 bases and J lost 0, with 9 bases in between. The CDR3 DNA reads as TGTGCCAGCAGCTTGGGACGGATCTCTGGAAACACCATATATTTT. This encodes CASSLGRISGNTIYF.

This rearrangement joins TRBV6-1 to TRBJ2-2; the D gene is possibly TRBD1 (5 bases). Trimming removed 6 bases from V and 5 bases from J, with 13 bases in between. The CDR3 sequence is 14 residues long. CDR1 is MNHNS, CDR2 SASEGT, per germline. The CDR3 sequence is CASRDIGETGELFF. The CDR3 DNA is TGTGCCAGCAGGGATATAGGGGAAACCGGGGAGCTGTTTTTT.

This clonotype was detected a few times. The V gene is TRBV6-6, the J gene TRBJ2-1; 7 nucleotides line up with TRBD2. Germline V gives CDR1 MNHNY, CDR2 SVGAGI (reference sequence). This CDR3 contains 13 residues. Trimming removed 7 bases from V and 7 bases from J; junction bases left unmatched: 7. The CDR3 protein is CASTPEGGNEQFF. For the CDR3, the DNA is TGTGCCAGCACCCCGGAGGGAGGGAATGAGCAGTTCTTC.

The V and J genes are TRBV6-2 or TRBV6-3 and TRBJ2-3; 8 bases line up with TRBD2. This CDR3 is built from 13 residues. Germline trimming cut 10 bases from V and 0 bases from J; bases unmatched to any gene: 3. Germline V gene lookup returns CDR1 MNHEY and CDR2 SVGEGT. The CDR3 nucleotides are TGTGCCACCCAGCGGGGGAGCACAGATACGCAGTATTTT. It is translated as CATQRGSTDTQYF.

In this sample, this clonotype turned up many times. The chain combines TRBV27 with TRBJ1-2; D gene unclear. This CDR3 region has 14 residues. The V end lost 1 base, the J end lost 6 bases, and 12 bases lay between the germline ends. CDR1 MNHEY and CDR2 SMNVEV come from the germline V gene (reference sequence). The DNA for the CDR3 is TGTGCCAGCAGTTTATACCCGGGTCGGGATGGCTACACCTTC. Translation gives CASSLYPGRDGYTF.

The chain is built from TRBV10-3 and TRBJ1-5; 7 nucleotides line up with TRBD1. CDR1 is ENHRY and CDR2 is SYGVKD in the germline V gene. The V gene end was trimmed by 6 bases and the J gene end by 7 bases; junction bases not matched to a gene: 6. The CDR3 is 13 amino acids. The CDR3 loop reads CAIRTGEGQPQHF. The DNA for the CDR3 is TGTGCCATCAGAACAGGGGAAGGGCAGCCCCAGCATTTT.

This clonotype was seen only once. The chain recombines TRBV6-2 or TRBV6-3 with TRBJ1-1, with TRBD1 matching over 8 bases. J lost 1 base, V lost 4 bases, and 5 bases had no gene match. The CDR3 is 15 amino acids. Germline assignment: CDR1 MNHEY and CDR2 SVGEGT. CDR3 residues: CASSLTGAPNTEAFF. As DNA, the CDR3 is TGTGCCAGCAGTTTGACAGGGGCGCCGAACACTGAAGCTTTCTTT.

Only a few counts were recorded for this clonotype. The rearrangement links TRBV5-1 to TRBJ2-4, with D possibly TRBD1 on 6 matching bases. CDR1 is SGHRS and CDR2 is YFSETQ in the germline V gene. V was trimmed by 3 bases and J by 1 base, leaving 8 bases between them. The CDR3 is 14 residues long. The CDR3 DNA sequence: TGCGCCAGCAGCTCAGGGGCGGCCAAAAACATTCAGTACTTC. This gives the protein CASSSGAAKNIQYF.

This clonotype was seen ten or more times. The V call is TRBV7-2, the J call TRBJ1-2, with 7 bases fitting TRBD1. The CDR3 contains 15 residues. The V gene's germline CDR1 is SGHTA and CDR2 FQGNSA. The V and J ends lost 5 bases and 4 bases, in that order; junction bases with no gene match: 10. CDR3 DNA sequence: TGTGCCAGCAGCGGAACGACAGGGCGCGGCTATGGCTACACCTTC. Its protein is CASSGTTGRGYGYTF.